The clone carrying this TCR beta chain has just a few counts. Its specificity is unknown. The method was immunoSEQ multiplex PCR; TCRdb's version includes in-frame clones alone and lacks a portion of them. This table holds hundreds of thousands of clones, around 70% found once. The record originates from a study of cytotoxic CD8 clonotypes in ibrutinib-treated CLL. Looking at the study overall: Among responders, some 25 were partial and 2 complete; after median about 70 months, approximately 15 stayed remitted and roughly 12 progressed.

Findings of the study overall: Age-matched healthy donor levels were exceeded by baseline clonality, which tracked circulating CD8+ T-cell counts. Contraction or stability on treatment was seen for public clonotypes, which were uncommon. Whereas clonality rose at ibrutinib response, it declined toward baseline at progression.

The source is a human donor with chronic lymphocytic leukemia. Sequenced material: PBMCs, taken after 12 months of ibrutinib treatment.

CDR3 amino acids: CASSLVGYNSPLHF. The CDR3 bases are TGCGCCAGCAGCTTGGTTGGCTATAATTCACCCCTCCACTTT. This chain uses TRBV5-1 with TRBJ1-6; unclear D gene. The CDR3 runs to 14 residues. V was cut by 0 bases and J by 3 bases, with 4 bases left in between. Germline CDR1 SGHRS, CDR2 YFSETQ.